This TCR beta chain was profiled in a study of cytomegalovirus exposure and HLA in healthy donors (dated by TCRdb to 2017 to 2019). Some background on the complete study: In an earlier analysis of 587 of the donors, 250 to 350 Gb of sequence data and some 100 million unique TCR beta sequences from some 170 million T cells were reported. Approximately 300 gigabases of sequencing data and roughly 81 million unique TCR sequences made up an early release that covered some 640 HLA-typed donors. Among the roughly 390 genotyped donors, around 81% belonged to the genetic ancestry cluster associated with self-reported Caucasian donors. The study was designed to test whether signatures of past pathogen exposure could be identified by cataloging public T cell receptors. The study used immunosequencing to profile the T cell repertoires of 670 or so subjects and linked those repertoires to cytomegalovirus serostatus. In addition to the first cohort of approximately 650 subjects, a separate validation cohort of 120 different subjects was used. To predict cytomegalovirus infection status, the study combined high-throughput TCR immunosequencing, statistical association of individual TCRs with disease status, and machine learning. In a later analysis, previously published TCR beta repertoires from roughly 710 donors were re-analyzed and high-resolution HLA genotyping was added so that TCR occurrence patterns could be studied. Rather than drawing on any new phenotypic data, the later analysis identified candidate immune exposures from TCR beta sequences and the way those sequences occurred across donors. In an earlier analysis of 587 of the donors, high-throughput TCR beta sequencing was used to judge whether each TCR beta V gene segment behaved as functional or pseudogenic. Donor age, sex, ethnicity and CMV serostatus were compiled together with the repertoire data. Genome-wide SNP genotypes for about 65% of the roughly 700 donors were used in a later genetic analysis, which treated that subset as a discovery cohort. All discovery cohort repertoires had been generated using a single sequencing platform. HLA typing covered class I and class II loci at four-digit resolution. Typing coverage differed by locus: A, B, C, DRB1 and DQB1 were typed in about 629-640 donors, DQA1 in 500 to 550, DPA1 in nearly 610, and DPB1 in around 490. Five DR-DQ haplotypes were treated as single units for association and clustering because of strong linkage in the cohort. Among some 400 genotyped donors of the cohort, an average of approximately 240,000 unique TCR beta nucleotide sequences was sequenced per donor, of which about 18% were non-productive.

The library was obtained by the immunoSEQ multiplex PCR assay. For the multiplex PCR, a mixture combining 60 forward primers for TCR Vbeta segments and 13 reverse primers for TCR Jbeta segments was used. The CDR3 region of rearranged TCR beta genes was amplified from genomic DNA with a multiplex PCR assay. On the Illumina HiSeq System, the amplified TCR beta libraries were sequenced as 87-base-pair reads. Per the source publication's procedure: A later analysis counted about 80 million unique TCR beta chains across the 666 repertoires, and some 12 million of these chains were shared by at least two donors. To remove PCR and sequencing errors, raw reads were error-corrected and collapsed into unique sequences using a nearest-neighbor algorithm that merged closely related sequences. To assign V, D and J gene segments, CDR3 sequences were aligned to IMGT reference sequences. For a sequence to be retained, at least a six-nucleotide match to both a V gene segment and a J gene segment was required. Rearrangements were called productive when the CDR3 lacked stop codons and stayed in frame with V and J; all others were non-productive. CDR3 was defined by IMGT convention, running from the second conserved V-encoded cysteine to the conserved J-encoded phenylalanine. In an earlier analysis of more than 550 of the donors, sequences lacking an unambiguous match to a single V gene segment were excluded. An earlier analysis of 550 to 650 of the donors classified V segments as functional when productive rearrangements were above 56.7% and as segregating when the standard deviation between donors was above 5%. To diagnose cytomegalovirus status from the catalog of TCR beta chain sequences, a statistical classification framework was built. A later analysis assigned V and J genes by comparing TCR nucleotide sequences with IMGT/GENE-DB human TR gene sequences. A later analysis assigned CDR3 sequences and most-parsimonious VDJ recombination scenarios with the TCRdist pipeline. A later analysis defined each TCR beta chain by its CDR3 amino acid sequence plus V-gene family, and excluded reads lacking a unique V-gene family. To address suspected cross-contamination and a sequencing artifact, a later analysis removed approximately 600 highly shared, low-generation-probability nucleotide sequences. For each public chain, a later analysis derived a clonal expansion index from normalized ranks of inferred template counts within each repertoire. In a later analysis, generation probabilities were computed with a VDJ recombination model fitted to out-of-frame rearrangements, and the resulting probabilities were checked against IGoR. In a later analysis, hypergeometric tests were used to score TCR-TCR, TCR-HLA and TCR-CMV co-occurrence, with a repertoire-size bias correction applied to TCR pairs. To estimate false discovery rates, a later analysis permuted the HLA or CMV assignments 20 times. In a later analysis, co-occurring TCRs were grouped using DBSCAN, with TCRdist sequence similarity added in when clustering inside HLA-allele-positive subsets. Co-occurrence clustering excluded repertoires with fewer than 30,000 or more than 120,000 public chains, plus five with anomalous nucleotide sharing. Imported from immuneACCESS, the table was reduced by TCRdb to in-frame sequences with V and J called. These copies leave out some clones; in studies compared against another copy, an unresolved V gene accounts for under half, and the cause of the remainder is not known. The V and J calls and clone size are taken from that table; D and trimming were inferred from the DNA. The sample table lists under 200,000 clones, more than 60% of them with a count of one. Of the sample, about 8% falls within the top ten clones.

The cohort comprised several hundred healthy bone marrow donors. At the time of sampling, every cohort member was nominally healthy, though immune exposures that went unrecorded were likely present. The donor was CMV seropositive and belonged to the group of a few hundred seropositive cohort members. A peripheral blood sample was provided by each donor, and peripheral blood mononuclear cells were used for TCR beta sequencing. Genomic DNA extraction from the blood cell samples was performed with the Qiagen DNeasy Blood Extraction Kit. Between the V and J ends, shortened by 5 bases and 8 bases respectively, the junction contains 18 bases. CDR1 SGHAT and CDR2 FQDESV were looked up in the germline V gene (reference sequence). The CDR3 measures 14 amino acids from cysteine to phenylalanine. The entry retains the CDR3 DNA only, 42 bases that are in frame from base 1. On the study overall, not on this receptor specifically: The study listed approximately 150 TCR beta chains as associated with cytomegalovirus. Broadly in line with IMGT annotations, most TCR beta V segments showed up in productive rearrangements about 87% or about 30% of the time in an earlier analysis of approximately 640 of the donors. In vitro tests confirmed that a few of the cytomegalovirus-associated TCR beta chains recognize cytomegalovirus antigens. A cluster of highly shared sequence variants was judged likely to be a technical artifact of the sequencing pipeline. Because some donors lacked HLA typing at each locus, the association tests relied only on the typed subset. The classifier was reported to diagnose cytomegalovirus status with high specificity and sensitivity in both the original and validation cohorts. At a false discovery rate of 0.05, a later analysis linked 15,000 to 20,000 TCR beta sequences to specific HLA alleles. Sequencing depth was assumed to be roughly uniform across donors in the presence/absence analyses, though that assumption may not hold. In a later analysis, TCR association rates were found to vary across HLA loci, with the most associated TCRs seen for DRB1 alleles and the fewest for HLA-C alleles. The earlier analysis of approximately 540 of the donors excluded some 15 rarely observed V segments, including chromosome 9 orphons, because counts were too low. While some public TCRs were present in many individuals, most TCR sequences turned up only very rarely across donors. CMV serostatus was the only immune exposure information available for the cohort. Linkage disequilibrium might explain the correlated functional status among segregating V segments, but an unknown experimental factor could not be excluded. A further reported finding was that TCR beta sequences accurately predicted the HLA-A and HLA-B alleles for most subjects in the first cohort. The authors suggested that the approach could potentially be extended to other disease states and immunological phenotypes. Compared with equally common non-associated chains, HLA-associated TCR beta chains in a later analysis were more clonally expanded and had lower generation probabilities. When HLA alleles, especially DR and DQ, strongly co-occurred, attributing TCR associations to individual alleles was difficult. Only TCR beta chains were sequenced in this cohort, and the absence of alpha or paired-chain data limited detectable features. According to a later analysis, most CMV-associated TCR beta chains appeared to be HLA-restricted, and the HLA associations seemed to be driven largely by CMV exposure. Several of the top co-occurrence clusters appeared to be linked to parvovirus B19, influenza, CMV and Epstein-Barr virus, according to a later analysis. V-gene and J-gene trimming of TCR beta chains was associated with a missense DCLRE1C variant in a later genetic analysis, and the association was replicated in an independent cohort. Compared with the approximately 670-donor mean, donors in an Asian-associated ancestry cluster had fewer N-insertions in productive TCRs, according to a later genetic analysis. Because the 87-base-pair reads could not distinguish some IMGT-functional V segments, including TRBV6-2 and TRBV6-3, those segments were excluded.

Remarks on this clone: Its antigen is currently not known. Within one base of it there is no much larger clone, and no base qualities were kept.

The chain uses TRBV11-1 and TRBJ1-2; TRBD1 could be the D gene, as 6 bases match. This clonotype was sampled from a middle-aged woman in good health and CMV-seropositive. Sample: PBMCs. Here is the DNA: TGTGCCAGCAGCCTATACGGACAGTTGAGCGGCTACACCTTC. This codes for CASSLYGQLSGYTF.